This TCR beta chain was sequenced during a study of tumor-infiltrating lymphocytes in primary liver carcinoma (dated by TCRdb to 2017 to 2019). The study in broad terms: Hepatocellular carcinoma (four) or combined HCC and intrahepatic cholangiocarcinoma (one) was present in the five patients, who were three men and two women aged 30 to 69 years. The tumors of the five patients were staged as T1-T3 N0M0, with maximum diameters ranging from about 4 to 10 cm. Each sample produced about 3.65 to 8 million productive TCRbeta reads, and read depth showed no significant difference between tissue types. Across five regions of each liver tumor, along with adjacent normal tissue and blood, the study brought together TCRbeta repertoire sequencing, expression microarrays and whole-exome sequencing. A total of about 35 specimens from 5 patients underwent TCRbeta repertoire sequencing, comprising around 25 tumor regions, 5 adjacent noncancerous liver tissues and 5 peripheral blood samples. To link TCRbeta repertoire diversity with the local molecular phenotype, the approximately 25 tumor region samples were profiled using Agilent mRNA microarrays. Repertoires from technical replicates were highly reproducible, with mean shared-clone rates about 0.9 and correlation coefficients above 0.95. Study-wide conclusions, independent of this receptor: Comparison of CD4+ and CD8+ T cell repertoires was precluded by the use of bulk unsorted samples. Because only the TCR beta chain was sequenced and unpaired alpha chains were not captured, true repertoire diversity is likely underestimated. Repertoire overlap was found to be higher between tumor regions (mean roughly 36%) than between tumor-adjacent (approximately 17%) or tumor-blood (around 15%) pairs, consistent with antigen-driven expansion. The study included only five patients, and the authors note findings should be validated in a larger study. The top 250 clones made up a significantly larger repertoire fraction in tumors than in blood (p = 0.039). Just about 7-25% of top clones turned up in all five regions of a tumor, which suggests spatial heterogeneity among tumor-infiltrating T cells.

Total RNA and DNA were co-extracted from about 19-30 mg of bulk tissue with the AllPrep DNA/RNA mini kit, without cell sorting. Roughly five patients with histopathologically diagnosed primary liver carcinoma underwent surgical resection in China between November 2015 and March 2016. At the time of sampling, the patients had chronic HBV infection and had not received any treatment. Each tumor was sampled at five spatially separated regions: the tumor centre plus the superior, inferior, left-lateral and right-lateral poles. Histology showed that every tumor sample contained more than 75% viable tumor cells. Fresh tumor and adjacent tissue pieces were bisected, with one half stored in RNAlater at -80 degrees C and the other half sent for histology. A constant-region primer and ProtoScript II reverse transcriptase were used to reverse-transcribe TCRbeta-specific cDNA from 500 ng total RNA. Construction of the TCRbeta libraries relied on three nested rounds of multiplex PCR, following a slightly modified ARM-PCR procedure. The first two PCR rounds used multiplex TRBV1-TRBV30 forward primers with a Cbeta reverse primer, each for about 11 cycles. A final 25-cycle PCR with Deep VentR polymerase added sample barcodes and Illumina adapters. Before sequencing, amplicons between 200 and 500 bp were purified from gel using a QIAquick gel extraction kit. TCRbeta amplicons were sequenced on an Illumina HiSeq 2500 with 250-bp paired-end reads. For the original study's pipeline: To recover full CDR3 sequences, reads were quality-trimmed using Trimmomatic v0.33 and paired reads were then merged using FLASH v1.2.11. MiGEC v1.2.1b assigned V, D and J germline segments to the rearranged TCRbeta sequences. Clonotype statistics and Shannon-Wiener diversity indices were computed with VDJtools v1.0.0. Except for diversity analysis, only the 250 most abundant clonotypes of each sample were used in subsequent analyses to reduce sampling bias. Clones were called with MiXCR by TCRdb after fastp trimmed the public reads at Q25, and only in-frame beta chains were retained. Rows merge per CDR3 protein into single entries with the most common DNA and genes. In this record, the V and J calls reflect TCRdb's handling and not the investigators' own analysis. This sample has approximately 30,000 distinct CDR3 sequences in its table, and roughly 77% of those were observed once. The ten largest make up roughly 30% of the sample.

As to this clonotype: Its antigen is unknown. A read error may account for a junction end that differs from germline.

The CDR3 has 15 amino acids, counting the end cysteine and phenylalanine. The kept DNA is CDR3 alone, 45 bases in frame from the first base. The germline V gene sets CDR1 to MNHEY and CDR2 to SVGAGI. The source of this sequence is a woman in her twenties or thirties with primary liver carcinoma and hepatitis B virus infection. The sample was liver tumor tissue from sampling region 3. Sample cell subset or site, as interpreted from the label and publication: tumor region T3, left-lateral pole. The V gene is TRBV6-5 and the J gene is TRBJ2-2; TRBD1 lines up with 7 middle nucleotides. The CDR3 reads CASSPWTGFTGELSF. The nucleotides are TGTGCCAGCAGTCCGTGGACAGGCTTCACCGGGGAGCTGTCTTTT.